The clone carrying this T cell receptor beta chain is termed medium-sized. Antigen: not known. The CDR3 contains 15 residues. J gave up 5 bases and V 3 bases, and 5 bases lay outside the gene matches. Looked up from germline, CDR1 is SGHAT and CDR2 is FQNNGV. The sample belongs to a study of tumor-infiltrating lymphocytes in primary liver carcinoma. The wider study: Ranging in age from 30 to 69 years, the patients were men and women.

Between about 19 and 34 mg of unsorted bulk tissue served as the source from which RNA and DNA were co-extracted. Study-wide results and caveats: A significantly higher top-250-clone fraction was found in tumors than in blood (p = 0.039).

A primer in the constant region served to generate TCR beta cDNA from approximately 450 ng of total RNA. Library construction for TCR beta comprised three nested multiplex PCR rounds performed with slightly modified ARM-PCR. Each of the first two PCR rounds ran approximately 9 cycles with TRBV1-TRBV30 forward and C-beta reverse primers. TCRdb called the multiplex PCR reads again in MiXCR, with one record for every CDR3 protein. The sample holds roughly 80,000 distinct CDR3 sequences; around 66% are singletons and the top ten take less than 30%. This clonotype was obtained from a man in his forties or fifties with primary liver carcinoma and hepatitis B virus infection. The rearrangement links TRBV11-2 to TRBJ2-1; 9 bases are shared with TRBD2. Sample: tumor-adjacent normal liver tissue. The CDR3 sequence is CASSFGLARNNEQFF. The CDR3, as DNA: TGTGCCAGCAGCTTCGGACTAGCGAGAAACAATGAGCAGTTCTTC.